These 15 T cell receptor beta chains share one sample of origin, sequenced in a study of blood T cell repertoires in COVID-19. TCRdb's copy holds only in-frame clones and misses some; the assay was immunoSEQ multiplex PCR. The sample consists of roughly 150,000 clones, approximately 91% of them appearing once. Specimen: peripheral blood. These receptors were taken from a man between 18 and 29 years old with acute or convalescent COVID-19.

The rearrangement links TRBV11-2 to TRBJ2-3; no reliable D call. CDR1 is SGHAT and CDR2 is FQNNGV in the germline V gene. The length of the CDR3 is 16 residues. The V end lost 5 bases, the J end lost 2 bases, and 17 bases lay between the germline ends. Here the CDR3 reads CASSRPWLVDTDTQYF. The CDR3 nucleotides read TGTGCCAGCAGCAGGCCGTGGCTAGTGGACACAGATACGCAGTATTTT.

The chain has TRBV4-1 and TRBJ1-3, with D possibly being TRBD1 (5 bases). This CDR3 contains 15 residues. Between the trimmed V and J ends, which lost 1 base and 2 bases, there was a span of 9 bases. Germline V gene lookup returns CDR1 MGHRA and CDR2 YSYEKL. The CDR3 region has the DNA TGCGCCAGCAGCCAAGCGGGGGATCCTGGAAACACCATATATTTT. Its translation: CASSQAGDPGNTIYF.

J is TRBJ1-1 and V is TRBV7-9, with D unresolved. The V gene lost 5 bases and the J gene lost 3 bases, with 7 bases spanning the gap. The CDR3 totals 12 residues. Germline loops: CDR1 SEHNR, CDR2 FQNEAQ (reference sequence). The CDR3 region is CASSAEDTEAFF. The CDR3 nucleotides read TGTGCCAGCAGCGCGGAGGACACTGAAGCTTTCTTT. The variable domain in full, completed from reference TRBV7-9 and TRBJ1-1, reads DTGVSQNPRHKITKRGQNVTFRCDPISEHNRLYWYRQTLGQGPEFLTYFQNEAQLEKSRLLSDRFSAERPKGSFSTLEIQRTEQGDSAMYLCASSAEDTEAFFGQGTRLTVV.

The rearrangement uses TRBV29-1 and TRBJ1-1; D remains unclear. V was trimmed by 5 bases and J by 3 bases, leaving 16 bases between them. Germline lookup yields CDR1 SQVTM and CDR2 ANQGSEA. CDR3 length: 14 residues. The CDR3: CSVIRVSPDTEAFF. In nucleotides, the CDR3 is TGCAGCGTTATCCGGGTGAGTCCAGACACTGAAGCTTTCTTT.

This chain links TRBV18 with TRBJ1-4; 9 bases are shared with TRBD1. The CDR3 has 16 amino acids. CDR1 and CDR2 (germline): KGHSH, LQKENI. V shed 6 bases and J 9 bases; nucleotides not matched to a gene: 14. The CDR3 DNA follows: TGTGCCAGCTCTCTAAGAGACGGACAGGGGCGGCAAAAACTGTTTTTT. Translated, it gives CASSLRDGQGRQKLFF.

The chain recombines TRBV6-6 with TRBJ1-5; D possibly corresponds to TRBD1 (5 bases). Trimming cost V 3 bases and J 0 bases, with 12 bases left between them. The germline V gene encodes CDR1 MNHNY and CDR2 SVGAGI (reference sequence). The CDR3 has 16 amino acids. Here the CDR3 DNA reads TGTGCCAGCAGTTATAGGGGTGATCATAGCAATCAGCCCCAGCATTTT. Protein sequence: CASSYRGDHSNQPQHF.

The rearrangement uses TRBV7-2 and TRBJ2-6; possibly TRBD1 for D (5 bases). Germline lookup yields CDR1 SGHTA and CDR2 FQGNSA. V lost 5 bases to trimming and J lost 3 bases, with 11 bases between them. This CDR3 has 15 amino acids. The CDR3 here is CASSRAGFGANVLTF. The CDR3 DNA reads TGTGCCAGCAGCCGTGCAGGGTTTGGGGCCAACGTCCTGACTTTC.

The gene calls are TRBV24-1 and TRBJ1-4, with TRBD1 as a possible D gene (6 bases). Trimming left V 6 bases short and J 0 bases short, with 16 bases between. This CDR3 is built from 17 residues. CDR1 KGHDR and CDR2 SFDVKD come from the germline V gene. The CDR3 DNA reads TGTGCCACCAGTCACGAAACAGGACAGTCAACTAATGAAAAACTGTTTTTT. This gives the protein CATSHETGQSTNEKLFF.

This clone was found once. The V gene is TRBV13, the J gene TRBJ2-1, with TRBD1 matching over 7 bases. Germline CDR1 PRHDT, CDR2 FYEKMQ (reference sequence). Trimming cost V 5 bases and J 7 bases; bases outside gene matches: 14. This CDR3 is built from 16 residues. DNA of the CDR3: TGTGCCAGCAGCGGGTGGGGACAGCCCTCTGGTAATGAGCAGTTCTTC. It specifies CASSGWGQPSGNEQFF.

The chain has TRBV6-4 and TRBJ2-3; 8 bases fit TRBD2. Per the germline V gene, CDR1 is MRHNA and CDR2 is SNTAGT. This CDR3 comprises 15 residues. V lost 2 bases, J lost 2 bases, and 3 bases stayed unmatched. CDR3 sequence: CASSDDGGDTDTQYF. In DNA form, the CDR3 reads TGTGCCAGCAGTGACGACGGGGGGGACACAGATACGCAGTATTTT.

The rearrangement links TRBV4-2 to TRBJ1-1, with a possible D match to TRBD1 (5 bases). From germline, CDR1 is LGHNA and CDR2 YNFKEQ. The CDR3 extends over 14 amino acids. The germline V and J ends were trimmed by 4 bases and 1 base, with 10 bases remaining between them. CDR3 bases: TGTGCCAGCAGCCTAGATACAGGGAACACTGAAGCTTTCTTT. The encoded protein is CASSLDTGNTEAFF.

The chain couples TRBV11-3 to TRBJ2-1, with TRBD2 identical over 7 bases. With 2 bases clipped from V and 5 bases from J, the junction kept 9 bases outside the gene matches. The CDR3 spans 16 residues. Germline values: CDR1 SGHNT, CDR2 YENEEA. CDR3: CASSLSGLPSNNEQFF. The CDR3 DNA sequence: TGTGCCAGCAGCTTATCGGGACTACCATCTAACAATGAGCAGTTCTTC.

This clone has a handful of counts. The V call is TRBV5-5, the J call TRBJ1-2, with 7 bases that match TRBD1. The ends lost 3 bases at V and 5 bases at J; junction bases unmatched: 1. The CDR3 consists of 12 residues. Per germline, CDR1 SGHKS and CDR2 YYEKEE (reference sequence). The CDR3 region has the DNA TGTGCCAGCAGCTCGACAGGGTATGGCTACACCTTC. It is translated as CASSSTGYGYTF.

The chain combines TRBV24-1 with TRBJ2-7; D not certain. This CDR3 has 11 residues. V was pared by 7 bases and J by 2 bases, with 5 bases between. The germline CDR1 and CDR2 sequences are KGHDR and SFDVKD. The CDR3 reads CATRAAYEQYF. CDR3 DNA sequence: TGTGCCACCAGGGCAGCCTACGAGCAGTACTTC.

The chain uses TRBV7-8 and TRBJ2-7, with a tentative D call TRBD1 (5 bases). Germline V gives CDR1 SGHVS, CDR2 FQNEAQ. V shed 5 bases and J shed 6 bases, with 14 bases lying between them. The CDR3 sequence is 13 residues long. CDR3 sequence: CASSPVQGGEQYF. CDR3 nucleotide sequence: TGTGCCAGCAGCCCTGTGCAGGGCGGCGAGCAGTACTTC.